This is a list of T cell receptor beta chains from one sample in a study of T cells in Graves' hyperthyroidism and ophthalmopathy. TCRdb analysed the multiplex PCR reads with MiXCR anew, one entry per CDR3 protein. The sample holds about 300,000 distinct CDR3 sequences, roughly 19% seen once. The source material was blood. These receptors came from a man aged 50 to 59 with Graves' ophthalmopathy. Each CDR3 is given without its conserved first and last residue.

V,J,CDR3
TRBV2,TRBJ1-1,ATGTGSTEAF
TRBV20-1,TRBJ2-3,SASLTRGTDTQY
TRBV18,TRBJ1-1,ASSPNRGTNTEAF
TRBV7-9,TRBJ2-1,ASSLTGGQGGEQF
TRBV5-4,TRBJ2-5,ASSLTGTGDQETQY
TRBV20-1,TRBJ2-7,RALSLRQGYEQY
TRBV11-2,TRBJ1-1,ASSSGVGTEAF
TRBV20-1,TRBJ1-1,SASPPTGDTEAF
TRBV20-1,TRBJ1-2,SARVEDVGGYT
TRBV12-3/TRBV12-4,TRBJ2-1,ASSPRTGGAYNEQF
TRBV3-1,TRBJ2-1,ASSQEYNEQF
TRBV7-4,TRBJ1-1,ASSQGRTGPNTEAF
TRBV11-2,TRBJ1-2,ASSLDGGAGGYT
TRBV11-2,TRBJ1-2,ASSFINYGYT
TRBV12-3/TRBV12-4,TRBJ2-2,ASSPSGSNTGELF
TRBV12-3/TRBV12-4,TRBJ2-3,ASSRDRASTDTQY
TRBV6-1,TRBJ1-1,ASRPWGGQGGTEAF
TRBV6-2/TRBV6-3,TRBJ1-2,ASSYSLTQGLRNYGYT
TRBV20-1,TRBJ2-7,SASGLAGEIYEQY
TRBV20-1,TRBJ1-1,SARDSYGGWDTEAF
TRBV12-3/TRBV12-4,TRBJ2-6,ASSLEAGNSGANVLT
TRBV28,TRBJ2-1,ASSSLAEYNEQF
TRBV9,TRBJ2-1,ASSVAGQVDEQF
TRBV11-1,TRBJ2-7,ASSRTSGRASSNEQY
TRBV28,TRBJ1-2,ASSLLAEAFNYGYT
TRBV3-1,TRBJ2-3,ASSQGGQGAADTQY
TRBV28,TRBJ1-3,ASSFAGPAGNTIY
TRBV11-2,TRBJ2-7,ASSVPGGQGEQY
TRBV5-1,TRBJ2-1,ASSLNGAWQF
TRBV7-9,TRBJ2-6,ASSPGGDSGANVLT
TRBV28,TRBJ1-5,ASSSFRQGADGNQPQH
TRBV11-2,TRBJ1-1,ASSLEAVNTEAF
TRBV7-9,TRBJ2-3,ASSQAGDFSDTQY
TRBV2,TRBJ1-2,ASSEKGGYGYT